This T cell receptor (beta chain) was retrieved from a study of T cell responses to AZD1222 COVID-19 vaccine. TCRdb keeps only in-frame clones here, not all; method: immunoSEQ multiplex PCR. The sample shows 150,000 to 200,000 clones, less than 95% of them seen only once. The CDR3 extends over 13 amino acids. V gave up 3 bases and J gave up 7 bases, with 10 bases separating them. Germline CDR1 is SGHTA and CDR2 is FQGNSA. The TCR originated in an adult in good health. Specimen: peripheral blood, collected on day 0 of AZD1222 vaccination. J is TRBJ2-1 and V is TRBV7-2; D is unresolved. The CDR3 region has the DNA TGTGCCAGCAGCTTGGCTAGATCAAATGAGCAGTTCTTC. As protein: CASSLARSNEQFF.